The 14 T cell receptor beta chains below all came from one sample that was sequenced in a study of early T cells in non-severe SARS-CoV-2 infection. TCRdb re-analysed the 5' RACE reads in MiXCR, keeping a single row per CDR3 protein. The data hold some 71,000 distinct CDR3 sequences, with 8.5% to 10% observed a single time. Sequencing used whole blood. Receptor source: an adult who was a healthcare worker with PCR-confirmed SARS-CoV-2 infection or an uninfected control (not recorded which).

This clonotype was found many times. This chain joins TRBV7-8 and TRBJ1-1; a weak D match, TRBD1 (5 bases). Trimming took off 1 base at V and 3 bases at J, with 12 bases between the two ends. The CDR3 consists of 15 residues. Germline V CDR1 and CDR2: SGHVS, FQNEAQ. The CDR3 nucleotides read TGTGCCAGCAGCTTAGACCCAGGGTCGTACACTGAAGCTTTCTTT. This gives the protein CASSLDPGSYTEAFF.

The CDR3 region is CASSISGDTQYF. Here the CDR3 DNA reads TGTGCCAGTAGTATATCAGGGGATACGCAGTATTTT. The chain carries TRBV19 and TRBJ2-3, with a weak D call TRBD1 (5 bases). The CDR3 totals 12 residues. Germline V CDR1 and CDR2: LNHDA, SQIVND (reference sequence). V lost 2 bases and J 6 bases, leaving 6 bases between the germline ends.

This clonotype was detected many times. V and J are TRBV12-3 or TRBV12-4 and TRBJ1-5; perhaps TRBD1 as D (6 bases). The CDR3 length is 12 residues. V lost 7 bases and J lost 7, with 11 bases in between. Here the CDR3 reads CASTRGWQPQHF. CDR3 DNA sequence: TGTGCCAGCACCAGGGGATGGCAGCCCCAGCATTTT.

This clonotype was counted at least ten times. This chain links TRBV2 with TRBJ1-1; no definite D call. In germline, CDR1 is SNHLY, CDR2 FYNNEI. This CDR3 region has 16 residues. Trimming took off 6 bases at V and 5 bases at J, with 22 bases between the two ends. CDR3 DNA sequence: TGTGCCAGCAGCGGTCCAAGGCCAGACGCAAAAACTGAAGCTTTCTTT. Its protein product is CASSGPRPDAKTEAFF. The whole variable domain, filled in from reference TRBV2 and TRBJ1-1, reads EPEVTQTPSHQVTQMGQEVILRCVPISNHLYFYWYRQILGQKVEFLVSFYNNEISEKSEIFDDQFSVERPDGSNFTLKIRSTKLEDSAMYFCASSGPRPDAKTEAFFGQGTRLTVV.

In its sample, this clonotype was seen many times. The V gene is TRBV6-5, the J gene TRBJ1-1; 8 bases agree with TRBD1. Germline assignment: CDR1 MNHEY and CDR2 SVGAGI. The V segment lost 0 bases and the J segment 1 base; nucleotides outside the gene matches: 1. This CDR3 contains 15 residues. CDR3 loop: CASSYSDRENTEAFF. CDR3 DNA sequence: TGTGCCAGCAGTTACTCGGACAGGGAGAACACTGAAGCTTTCTTT.

This clonotype was recorded at least ten times. This sequence joins TRBV7-9 and TRBJ2-5; 9 bases match TRBD2. The CDR3 sequence is 14 residues long. V was clipped by 0 bases and J by 4 bases; unmatched bases: 0. Germline V lookup: CDR1 SEHNR, CDR2 FQNEAQ (reference sequence). The CDR3 protein is CASSLARGGETQYF. The CDR3 bases are TGTGCCAGCAGCTTAGCGCGGGGGGGAGAGACCCAGTACTTC.

This clonotype was seen repeatedly, ten times or more. This sequence joins TRBV29-1 and TRBJ1-3; 9 nucleotides align to TRBD1. The trim removed 1 base at V and 8 bases at J, leaving 3 bases unmatched. Germline V gene data show CDR1 as SQVTM and CDR2 as ANQGSEA. CDR3 size: 13 residues. DNA of the CDR3: TGCAGCGTTGAAGGACAGGGGGGACACACCATATATTTT. It encodes CSVEGQGGHTIYF.

The gene calls are TRBV7-9 and TRBJ1-1, with D hard to call. Trimming took off 2 bases at V and 2 bases at J, with 9 bases between the two ends. Germline V CDR1 and CDR2: SEHNR, FQNEAQ (reference sequence). The CDR3 totals 14 residues. The CDR3: CASSLTGSNTEAFF. The CDR3 coding sequence is TGTGCCAGCAGCTTAACCGGCAGTAACACTGAAGCTTTCTTT.

This chain connects TRBV7-7 to TRBJ2-5, with D perhaps given as TRBD1 or TRBD2 (5 bases each). CDR3 length: 15 amino acids. Germline V gene lookup returns CDR1 SSHAT and CDR2 FNYEAQ (reference sequence). V was clipped by 5 bases and J by 0 bases, with 13 bases between them. CDR3 coding DNA: TGTGCCAGCAGCCGGGGACGGGTAAACCAAGAGACCCAGTACTTC. As protein: CASSRGRVNQETQYF. The entire variable domain, with the rest obtained from reference TRBV7-7 and TRBJ2-5, is as follows: GAGVSQSPRYKVTKRGQDVTLRCDPISSHATLYWYQQALGQGPEFLTYFNYEAQPDKSGLPSDRFSAERPEGSISTLTIQRTEQRDSAMYRCASSRGRVNQETQYFGPGTRLLVL.

This clonotype has at least ten counts. The chain carries TRBV7-8 and TRBJ1-4; 9 bases align to TRBD1. The CDR3 consists of 14 residues. Germline V gene sequence: CDR1 SGHVS, CDR2 FQNEAQ. Losses at the gene ends were 1 base for V and 8 bases for J; bases not matched to a gene: 2. CDR3 sequence (DNA): TGTGCCAGCAGCTTAGGGGGACAGGGAGAAAAACTGTTTTTT. Translation gives CASSLGGQGEKLFF.

This clonotype was detected ten times or more. The chain recombines TRBV11-3 with TRBJ2-1; TRBD1 matches at 10 bases. Germline CDR1 reads SGHNT; CDR2 reads YENEEA. The CDR3 length is 15 residues. The junction had 6 bases not matched to a gene; V was cut back by 2 bases and J by 8 bases. The CDR3 reads CASSLYAGQGDEQFF. Here the CDR3 DNA reads TGTGCCAGCAGCTTATATGCAGGACAGGGGGATGAGCAGTTCTTC.

V gene TRBV7-9 combines with J gene TRBJ2-1; D gene uncertain. Per the germline V gene, CDR1 is SEHNR and CDR2 is FQNEAQ (reference sequence). The CDR3 length is 16 residues. Trimming removed 5 bases at V and 6 bases at J, with 20 bases between. Written as DNA, the CDR3 is TGTGCCAGCAGCCTCCCGGTGGGTTGGGAATCCAATGAGCAGTTCTTC. It codes for CASSLPVGWESNEQFF.

This clonotype was found many times. The CDR3 bases are TGCAGCCTCTACCGTGGAGGGGAGCTGTTTTTT. As protein: CSLYRGGELFF. This chain joins TRBV29-1 and TRBJ2-2; no definite D call. The length of the CDR3 is 11 residues. CDR1 and CDR2 (germline): SQVTM, ANQGSEA. Trimming took 8 bases from V and 8 from J, leaving 12 bases between them.

This clonotype came up many times. The CDR3 DNA sequence: TGCGCCAGCAGCTTGGGTAGCACAGATACGCAGTATTTT. Protein product: CASSLGSTDTQYF. This chain uses TRBV5-1 with TRBJ2-3; D not certain. Trimming pared 0 bases from V and 0 bases from J, leaving 2 bases between. CDR1 and CDR2 from the germline V gene are SGHRS and YFSETQ. This CDR3 has 13 residues.